The 28 T cell receptor beta chains reported below all come from one sample, sequenced in a study of CD8 T cells in Susac syndrome. RNA totalling roughly 0.45 to 1 ug underwent reverse transcription with random hexamers. Each CDR3 protein gets one entry after TCRdb re-called the immunoSEQ multiplex PCR reads with MiXCR. The sample lists over 150,000 distinct CDR3 sequences, about 94% occurring once. The sequencing input was CD4+ T cells from PBMCs. Every receptor here comes from a human donor with Susac syndrome.

The chain links TRBV28 to TRBJ1-2, with D uncertain. The germline V and J ends were trimmed by 2 bases and 7 bases, with 11 bases remaining between them. From germline, CDR1 is MDHEN and CDR2 SYDVKM. The CDR3 is 13 amino acids. CDR3 in DNA: TGTGCCAGCAGTTTACGGGCAGGTCCTGGCTACACCTTC. Amino acid sequence: CASSLRAGPGYTF.

The rearrangement uses TRBV7-2 and TRBJ2-7; D perhaps matches TRBD2 (5 bases). This CDR3 has 15 amino acids. CDR1 and CDR2 (germline): SGHTA, FQGNSA. V lost 3 bases and J 3 bases, leaving 15 bases between the germline ends. The CDR3 sequence: CASSFSFGVGYEQYF. CDR3 DNA sequence: TGTGCCAGCAGCTTTTCTTTCGGGGTTGGCTACGAGCAGTACTTC. The full variable domain, completed using reference TRBV7-2 and TRBJ2-7, is GAGVSQSPSNKVTEKGKDVELRCDPISGHTALYWYRQSLGQGLEFLIYFQGNSAPDKSGLPSDRFSAERTGGSVSTLTIQRTQQEDSAVYLCASSFSFGVGYEQYFGPGTRLTVT.

The chain has TRBV11-2 and TRBJ1-2; D remains ambiguous. The CDR3 is 13 amino acids. Germline V gives CDR1 SGHAT, CDR2 FQNNGV. Trimming removed 7 bases at V and 1 base at J, with 10 bases between. The CDR3 here is CASTNQVNYGYTF. The CDR3 DNA follows: TGTGCCAGCACCAATCAGGTTAACTATGGCTACACCTTC.

The J gene is TRBJ1-2, the V gene TRBV5-4; 9 nucleotides align to TRBD1. CDR3 length: 15 residues. Germline V lookup: CDR1 SGHNT, CDR2 YYREEE (reference sequence). V shed 4 bases and J 1 base; nucleotides not matched to a gene: 5. This chain's CDR3 is CASSHGQGLNYGYTF. The CDR3 bases are TGTGCCAGCAGCCACGGACAGGGGCTTAACTATGGCTACACCTTC. The full variable domain, completed using reference TRBV5-4 and TRBJ1-2, is ETGVTQSPTHLIKTRGQQVTLRCSSQSGHNTVSWYQQALGQGPQFIFQYYREEENGRGNFPPRFSGLQFPNYSSELNVNALELDDSALYLCASSHGQGLNYGYTFGSGTRLTVV.

CDR3 in amino acids: CASSLTGGGGETQYF. CDR3 sequence (DNA): TGTGCCAGCAGCTTAACCGGGGGGGGAGGTGAGACCCAGTACTTC. This chain connects TRBV7-3 to TRBJ2-5, with 8 bases matching TRBD2. The CDR3 is 15 amino acids. The germline gives CDR1 SGHTA, CDR2 FQGTGA. J lost 5 bases, V lost 0 bases, and 5 bases had no gene match. Full variable domain (rest looked up from reference TRBV7-3 and TRBJ2-5): GAGVSQTPSNKVTEKGKYVELRCDPISGHTALYWYRQSLGQGPEFLIYFQGTGAADDSGLPNDRFFAVRPEGSVSTLKIQRTERGDSAVYLCASSLTGGGGETQYFGPGTRLLVL.

This sequence joins TRBV12-3 or TRBV12-4 and TRBJ2-5; 13 bases fit TRBD2. Trimming removed 2 bases from V and 2 bases from J; junction bases left unmatched: 8. The CDR3 length is 18 residues. DNA for the CDR3: TGTGCCAGCAGTTTAATAGCGACTAGCGGGAGGAGACAAGAGACCCAGTACTTC. Translation gives CASSLIATSGRRQETQYF.

This sequence joins TRBV28 and TRBJ1-2; no clear D. V lost 4 bases and J 4 bases, leaving 16 bases between the germline ends. This CDR3 spans 15 amino acids. Germline V gives CDR1 MDHEN, CDR2 SYDVKM. CDR3 in DNA: TGTGCCAGCAGTTCCCCCCACGCCGGGCGCTATGGCTACACCTTC. This sequence encodes CASSSPHAGRYGYTF.

The chain uses TRBV28 and TRBJ2-1; 11 bases are shared with TRBD2. CDR3 length: 16 amino acids. With 2 bases clipped from V and 5 bases from J, the junction kept 5 bases outside the gene matches. Germline CDR1 and CDR2: MDHEN and SYDVKM. The CDR3 DNA sequence: TGTGCCAGCAGTTTACTCCCTAGCGGGAGGCACAATGAGCAGTTCTTC. Translated, it gives CASSLLPSGRHNEQFF.

J is TRBJ2-3 and V is TRBV7-9; D gene ambiguous. The ends were cut back, 5 bases at V and 2 bases at J, with 8 bases in the middle. Germline-derived CDR1 and CDR2 are SEHNR and FQNEAQ (reference sequence). This CDR3 region has 13 residues. In DNA form, the CDR3 reads TGTGCCAGCAGCCCACAACTCACAGATACGCAGTATTTT. Translating it yields CASSPQLTDTQYF. Together with reference TRBV7-9 and TRBJ2-3, the CDR3 gives the full variable domain: DTGVSQNPRHKITKRGQNVTFRCDPISEHNRLYWYRQTLGQGPEFLTYFQNEAQLEKSRLLSDRFSAERPKGSFSTLEIQRTEQGDSAMYLCASSPQLTDTQYFGPGTRLTVL.

The chain joins TRBV20-1 to TRBJ2-3, with D maybe TRBD1 (6 bases). The CDR3 spans 15 residues. Per the germline V gene, CDR1 is DFQATT and CDR2 is SNEGSKA (reference sequence). V was clipped by 0 bases and J by 3 bases, with 13 bases between them. The CDR3 here is CSARDSSTGTDTQYF. As DNA, the CDR3 is TGCAGTGCTAGAGATTCTTCCACAGGGACAGATACGCAGTATTTT.

CDR3 coding DNA: TGTGCCAGCAGCGCGGACAGGGGGCGCGGAGATACGCAGTATTTT. It yields the protein CASSADRGRGDTQYF. The chain carries TRBV9 and TRBJ2-3; 11 nucleotides agree with TRBD1. The CDR3 totals 15 residues. Germline V gene sequence: CDR1 SGDLS, CDR2 YYNGEE. V was clipped by 3 bases and J by 5 bases; unmatched bases: 5.

V gene TRBV18 combines with J gene TRBJ2-1, with D perhaps being TRBD1 or TRBD2 (5 bases each). The CDR3 extends over 13 amino acids. CDR1 is KGHSH, CDR2 LQKENI, per germline. Trimming took 6 bases from V and 7 from J, leaving 13 bases between them. The CDR3, as DNA: TGTGCCAGCTCCTGGACAACTAGGAATGAGCAGTTCTTC. It is translated as CASSWTTRNEQFF.

The V gene is TRBV5-1, the J gene TRBJ2-3, with 9 positions matching TRBD2. After removal of 3 bases from V and 4 bases from J, the junction contained 3 bases not matched to a gene. CDR1 and CDR2 from the germline V gene are SGHRS and YFSETQ. There are 14 residues in the CDR3. The CDR3, as DNA: TGCGCCAGCAGCTCGGGACTAGCTCCAGATACGCAGTATTTT. Translation: CASSSGLAPDTQYF.

V and J are TRBV7-2 and TRBJ1-2; 9 positions match TRBD1. Germline assignment: CDR1 SGHTA and CDR2 FQGNSA. CDR3 length: 14 amino acids. V dropped 6 bases and J dropped 6; count of bases not matched to a gene: 8. The CDR3 coding sequence is TGTGCCAGCAGTCCTCAAGGGACAGGGAATGGCTACACCTTC. Amino acid sequence: CASSPQGTGNGYTF.

This chain uses TRBV3-1 with TRBJ2-3; D may correspond to TRBD1 or TRBD2 (6 bases each). V was shortened by 3 bases and J by 7 bases, with 20 bases between the two germline ends. This CDR3 spans 16 amino acids. Per the germline V gene, CDR1 is LGHDT and CDR2 is YNNKEL (reference sequence). The CDR3 DNA sequence: TGTGCCAGCAGCCATGAAGGCGAGGGGGGTAGAAATACGCAGTATTTT. It encodes CASSHEGEGGRNTQYF.

The count of this clonotype is one. The chain has TRBV9 and TRBJ1-2; TRBD1 is a possible D gene (5 bases). The length of the CDR3 is 15 residues. The V end lost 0 bases, the J end lost 4 bases, and 13 bases lay between the germline ends. The germline V gene encodes CDR1 SGDLS and CDR2 YYNGEE. CDR3 amino acids: CASSVAAREIYGYTF. The CDR3 region has the DNA TGTGCCAGCAGCGTAGCTGCCAGGGAGATCTATGGCTACACCTTC.

This chain links TRBV7-9 with TRBJ2-1; D is perhaps TRBD2 (5 bases). The CDR3 consists of 16 residues. Looked up from germline, CDR1 is SEHNR and CDR2 is FQNEAQ (reference sequence). V lost 5 bases, J lost 3 bases, and 17 bases lay in between. For the CDR3, the DNA is TGTGCCAGCAGCCGTAATCTCGGGGTTAACTACAATGAGCAGTTCTTC. Translated: CASSRNLGVNYNEQFF.

This clonotype was picked up one time. The rearrangement links TRBV5-4 to TRBJ2-3, with 8 bases identical to TRBD2. CDR3 length: 15 amino acids. Germline V gene lookup returns CDR1 SGHNT and CDR2 YYREEE (reference sequence). V trimming: 1 base; J trimming: 1 base; junction bases outside the gene matches: 2. Here the CDR3 DNA reads TGTGCCAGCAGCTTGATACTAGCGGGCACAGATACGCAGTATTTT. Its protein is CASSLILAGTDTQYF.

The rearrangement links TRBV6-6 to TRBJ1-1, with D tentatively TRBD1 (6 bases). The CDR3 loop spans 14 amino acids. Between the trimmed V and J ends, which lost 2 bases and 6 bases, there was a span of 13 bases. CDR1 MNHNY and CDR2 SVGAGI come from the germline V gene (reference sequence). The CDR3 sequence: CASSYEQGRAEAFF. The DNA of the CDR3 is TGTGCCAGCAGTTACGAACAGGGAAGGGCTGAAGCTTTCTTT.

V and J are TRBV7-2 and TRBJ2-7; D not certain. With 6 bases removed from V and 4 bases from J, the gap between germline ends came to 19 bases. The CDR3 covers 15 residues. Germline-derived CDR1 and CDR2 are SGHTA and FQGNSA. The CDR3 sequence: CASSFNGAQAYEQYF. CDR3 sequence (DNA): TGTGCCAGCAGTTTTAACGGAGCCCAGGCGTACGAGCAGTACTTC.

The chain recombines TRBV20-1 with TRBJ2-1; 9 bases fit TRBD2. This CDR3 comprises 16 residues. Germline loops: CDR1 DFQATT, CDR2 SNEGSKA (reference sequence). V was clipped by 0 bases and J by 7 bases; unmatched bases: 10. The CDR3 nucleotides read TGCAGTGCTAGAGATCGAGGGCTAGCGGGAAATAATGAGCAGTTCTTC. Residues: CSARDRGLAGNNEQFF.

V is TRBV20-1 and J is TRBJ1-5, with 8 bases aligning to TRBD1. CDR3 size: 14 residues. Per germline, CDR1 DFQATT and CDR2 SNEGSKA (reference sequence). Losses at the gene ends were 5 bases for V and 0 bases for J; bases not matched to a gene: 3. The CDR3 DNA is TGCAGTGCTTTACAGGGGGATAGCAATCAGCCCCAGCATTTT. It is translated as CSALQGDSNQPQHF.

The chain recombines TRBV3-1 with TRBJ1-2; TRBD1 might be the D (5 bases). CDR1 is LGHDT, CDR2 YNNKEL, per germline (reference sequence). Trimming cost V 5 bases and J 8 bases, with 15 bases left between them. This CDR3 has 13 amino acids. The CDR3 loop reads CASSEYGRGGYTF. CDR3 DNA: TGTGCCAGCAGCGAATACGGAAGGGGCGGCTACACCTTC.

This chain uses TRBV5-1 with TRBJ1-1; 8 nucleotides agree with TRBD1. Germline trimming cut 4 bases from V and 11 bases from J; bases unmatched to any gene: 10. CDR1 and CDR2 from the germline V gene are SGHRS and YFSETQ. The CDR3 consists of 13 residues. CDR3 nucleotides: TGCGCCAGCAGCAGGGACAGGAGGACTTGGGCTTTCTTT. Residues: CASSRDRRTWAFF.

V gene TRBV5-1 combines with J gene TRBJ2-3; no reliable D call. Trimming cost V 6 bases and J 2 bases, with 10 bases left between them. Germline loops: CDR1 SGHRS, CDR2 YFSETQ. CDR3 size: 13 residues. Here the CDR3 reads CASNAGLTDTQYF. DNA for the CDR3: TGCGCCAGCAATGCAGGCCTCACAGATACGCAGTATTTT.

V and J are TRBV6-6 and TRBJ2-1, with 13 nucleotides matching TRBD2. The CDR3 is made up of 15 amino acids. Losses at the gene ends were 6 bases for V and 5 bases for J; bases not matched to a gene: 4. Per germline, CDR1 MNHNY and CDR2 SVGAGI (reference sequence). The CDR3 protein is CASRRTSGSNNEQFF. Here the CDR3 DNA reads TGTGCCAGCAGACGGACTAGCGGGAGTAACAATGAGCAGTTCTTC.

CDR3 region: CASRRDFHRGAFF. The CDR3 nucleotides read TGTGCCAGCAGAAGGGACTTCCATCGGGGAGCTTTCTTT. The chain combines TRBV12-3 or TRBV12-4 with TRBJ1-1; D is perhaps TRBD1 (5 bases). This CDR3 region has 13 residues. Trimming took off 6 bases at V and 10 bases at J, with 18 bases between the two ends.

The J gene is TRBJ1-5, the V gene TRBV19; a possible D gene is TRBD1 (6 bases). This CDR3 spans 13 amino acids. Trimming stripped 5 bases from V and 7 bases from J, with 12 bases between. Germline loops: CDR1 LNHDA, CDR2 SQIVND (reference sequence). The CDR3 DNA reads TGTGCCAGTAGTTCCAGGGGAGAACAGCCCCAGCATTTT. Its protein product is CASSSRGEQPQHF.